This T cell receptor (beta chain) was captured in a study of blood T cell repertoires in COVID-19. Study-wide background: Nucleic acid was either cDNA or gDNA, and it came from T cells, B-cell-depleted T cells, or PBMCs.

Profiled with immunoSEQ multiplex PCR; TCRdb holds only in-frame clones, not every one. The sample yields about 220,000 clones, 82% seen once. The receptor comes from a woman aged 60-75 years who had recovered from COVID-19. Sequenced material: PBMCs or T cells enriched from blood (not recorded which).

CDR3 in DNA: TGCAGCGTTGAAGATCCGGACAGGGGTGGGGGAATTGGCTACACCTTC. It specifies CSVEDPDRGGGIGYTF. The rearrangement links TRBV29-1 to TRBJ1-2; 9 bases agree with TRBD1. Germline CDR1 is SQVTM and CDR2 is ANQGSEA. The CDR3 consists of 16 residues. With 0 bases clipped from V and 7 bases from J, the junction kept 12 bases outside the gene matches.